This is a list of T cell receptor beta chains from one sample in a study of cytomegalovirus exposure and HLA in healthy donors. Sequencing used immunoSEQ multiplex PCR; TCRdb keeps in-frame clones, though not all of them. The sample consists of 200,000 or so clones, around 80% of them appearing once. The specimen was PBMCs. These receptors came from a woman between 18 and 29 years old in good health and CMV-seropositive. Both conserved end residues are part of each CDR3. A D gene is named only where the DNA matches it firmly. Clone size is given for some rows only: seen once, a few or many times, or a class if the clone is expanded.

>TRBJ1-6|TRBV7-6|TRBD1|few
TGTGCCAGCAGCTCAAGGACAGGGGGTAATTCACCCCTCCACTTT
CASSSRTGGNSPLHF
>TRBJ1-5|TRBV5-6|-|-
TGTGCCAGCAGCTTGGAGGGGTTAGGTCAGCCCCAGCATTTT
CASSLEGLGQPQHF
>TRBJ1-2|TRBV6-1|-|-
TGTGCCAGCGAGGATTTTAGGGGGAATGGCTACACCTTC
CASEDFRGNGYTF
>TRBJ2-7|TRBV10-3|TRBD1|-
TGTGCCATCACGAACCAAGACAGGGGGGACTACGAGCAGTACTTC
CAITNQDRGDYEQYF
>TRBJ1-2|TRBV9|-|few
TGTGCCAGCAGCCCCCGGGGGGCTAACTATGGCTACACCTTC
CASSPRGANYGYTF
>TRBJ1-3|TRBV28|-|-
TGTGCCAGCAGTCCTATCGACTTTCGCTCCGGAAACACCATATATTTT
CASSPIDFRSGNTIYF
>TRBJ2-2|TRBV4-2|TRBD2|few
TGTGCCAGCAGCCTAACGGCGGGACTAGAGAACACCGGGGAGCTGTTTTTT
CASSLTAGLENTGELFF
>TRBJ2-7|TRBV29-1|-|-
TGCAGCGGTGGCAGGGAAGAACCCTACGAGCAGTACTTC
CSGGREEPYEQYF
>TRBJ1-2|TRBV25-1|-|-
TGTGCCAGCAGTGAAGTCAGGGATTACTATGGCTACACCTTC
CASSEVRDYYGYTF
>TRBJ2-3|TRBV14|-|-
TGTGCCAGCAGCCAGGCTGGCTGGGATACGCAGTATTTT
CASSQAGWDTQYF
>TRBJ1-6|TRBV5-1|TRBD1|-
TGCGCCAGCAGCTTGGGGGGACAGGGGACGAATTCACCCCTCCACTTT
CASSLGGQGTNSPLHF
>TRBJ2-7|TRBV9|-|-
TGTGCCAGCAGCGAGGGGGGAGACAGGGTCTACGAGCAGTACTTC
CASSEGGDRVYEQYF
>TRBJ1-2|TRBV27|-|-
TGTGCCAGCAGTTCAATACAGGACAGAACTACCAGGGGCTACACCTTC
CASSSIQDRTTRGYTF
>TRBJ1-2|TRBV27|TRBD1|-
TGTGCCAGCAGCCGAGACAGGGCCGTCTATGGCTACACCTTC
CASSRDRAVYGYTF
>TRBJ2-7|TRBV6-5|-|-
TGTGCCAGCAGGGACGGGGGAACTTACGAGCAGTACTTC
CASRDGGTYEQYF
>TRBJ1-1|TRBV19|TRBD1|-
TGTGCCAGTACCACAGGGGCCTCGCCGAACACTGAAGCTTTCTTT
CASTTGASPNTEAFF
>TRBJ1-1|TRBV7-6|-|-
TGTGCCAGCAGCTTAGTGCGGCTGGACAGTGAAGCTTTCTTT
CASSLVRLDSEAFF
>TRBJ2-1|TRBV5-1|TRBD1|-
TGCGCCAGCAGCTTGGGCGTTGACGGGACAGGGGGTTTGTACAATGAGCAGTTCTTC
CASSLGVDGTGGLYNEQFF
>TRBJ2-2|TRBV10-3|-|-
TGTGCCATCAGTGATGCCGGGACGGGGGATTACACCGGGGAGCTGTTTTTT
CAISDAGTGDYTGELFF
>TRBJ2-1|TRBV11-3|TRBD1|-
TGTGCCAGCAGGGGACTAGGGACAGGGGAAGGGGAGGGGTCCTACAATGAGCAGTTCTTC
CASRGLGTGEGEGSYNEQFF
>TRBJ2-2|TRBV28|-|-
TGTGCCAGCAGTTTTCAGTCGGGATCCGGGGAGCTGTTTTTT
CASSFQSGSGELFF
>TRBJ1-4|TRBV19|-|-
TGTGCCAGTAGTATAGGAGGAGGGGAGGTGTTTTTT
CASSIGGGEVFF
>TRBJ2-7|TRBV28|TRBD2|-
TGTGCCAGCAGCCCCACTAGCGGGGGGAGCTACGAGCAGTACTTC
CASSPTSGGSYEQYF
>TRBJ1-4|TRBV5-4|-|few
TGTGCCAGCAGCCACAGGGCGGCTAATGAAAAACTGTTTTTT
CASSHRAANEKLFF
>TRBJ2-1|TRBV14|-|-
TGTGCCAGCAGCCAAGATCCTTTTGACGGCCGAGGGCAGTTCTTC
CASSQDPFDGRGQFF
>TRBJ2-7|TRBV4-2|TRBD2|-
TGTGCCAGCAGCCAAGATGTCCTAGCGGGGGGGCCAGGAGAGCAGTACTTC
CASSQDVLAGGPGEQYF
>TRBJ2-5|TRBV7-9|TRBD1|-
TGTGCCATCCAGGGGGAAGTTATTCGGCAAGAGACCCAGTACTTC
CAIQGEVIRQETQYF
>TRBJ2-6|TRBV28|-|-
TGTGCCAGCAGCCTGATAGGGGTTGGGGCCAACGTCCTGACTTTC
CASSLIGVGANVLTF
>TRBJ2-1|TRBV5-4|TRBD1|-
TGTGCCAGCAGCTTGGCCAGGGGGTCGTACAATGAGCAGTTCTTC
CASSLARGSYNEQFF
>TRBJ1-2|TRBV7-9|-|-
TGTGCCAGCAGCTTACGGCAGGGCGGGATGTATGGCTACACCTTC
CASSLRQGGMYGYTF
>TRBJ1-2|TRBV4-2|-|-
TGTGCCAGCAGCCAAGATTCGGGGGGCTATGGCTACACCTTC
CASSQDSGGYGYTF
>TRBJ2-3|TRBV7-6|TRBD2|-
TGTGCCAGCAATGGCGGGGGACCCACAGATACGCAGTATTTT
CASNGGGPTDTQYF
>TRBJ2-1|TRBV13|-|-
TGTGCCAGCAGCCTCGCAAGCAGGGTGGCCTACAATGAGCAGTTCTTC
CASSLASRVAYNEQFF
>TRBJ2-2|TRBV7-3|TRBD2|-
TGTGCCAGCGGGACTAGCGGGGGGGTCTCCTCCTTGAACACCGGGGAGCTGTTTTTT
CASGTSGGVSSLNTGELFF
>TRBJ2-7|TRBV29-1|-|-
TGCAGCGTTGGAGCTAGAACGGGTACCTACGAGCAGTACTTC
CSVGARTGTYEQYF
>TRBJ2-1|TRBV11-1|-|once
TGTGCCAGCGCCCGGGGTGGGTCCTACAATGAGCAGTTCTTC
CASARGGSYNEQFF
>TRBJ1-2|TRBV6-1|-|-
TGTGCCAGCAGTGAGGGTCTGTCGAGAGGCTATGGCTACACCTTC
CASSEGLSRGYGYTF